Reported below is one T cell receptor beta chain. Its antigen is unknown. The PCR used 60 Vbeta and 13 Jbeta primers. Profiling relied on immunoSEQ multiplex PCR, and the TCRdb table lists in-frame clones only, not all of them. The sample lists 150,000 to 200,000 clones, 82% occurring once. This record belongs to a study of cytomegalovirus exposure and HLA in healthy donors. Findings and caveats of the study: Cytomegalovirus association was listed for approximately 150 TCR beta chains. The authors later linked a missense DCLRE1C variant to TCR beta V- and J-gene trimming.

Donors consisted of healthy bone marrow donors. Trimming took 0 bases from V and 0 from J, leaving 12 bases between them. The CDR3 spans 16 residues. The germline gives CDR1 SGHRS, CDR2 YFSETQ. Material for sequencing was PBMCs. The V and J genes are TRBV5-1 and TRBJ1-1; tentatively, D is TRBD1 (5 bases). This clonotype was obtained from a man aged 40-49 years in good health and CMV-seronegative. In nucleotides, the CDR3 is TGCGCCAGCAGCTTGGATCTGGGGGGTGTGAACACTGAAGCTTTCTTT. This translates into CASSLDLGGVNTEAFF.